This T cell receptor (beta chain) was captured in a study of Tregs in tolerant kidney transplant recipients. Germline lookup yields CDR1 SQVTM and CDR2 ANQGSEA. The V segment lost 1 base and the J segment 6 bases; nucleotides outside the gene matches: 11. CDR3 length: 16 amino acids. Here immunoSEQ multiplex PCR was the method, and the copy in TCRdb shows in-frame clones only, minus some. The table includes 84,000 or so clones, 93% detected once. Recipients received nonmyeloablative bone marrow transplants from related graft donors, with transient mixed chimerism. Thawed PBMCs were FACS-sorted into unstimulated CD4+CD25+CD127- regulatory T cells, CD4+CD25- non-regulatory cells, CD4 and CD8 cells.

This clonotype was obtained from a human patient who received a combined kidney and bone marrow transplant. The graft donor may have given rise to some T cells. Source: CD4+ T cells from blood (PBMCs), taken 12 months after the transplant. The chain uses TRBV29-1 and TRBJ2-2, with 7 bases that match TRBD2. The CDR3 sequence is CSVEGPVGGVPGELFF. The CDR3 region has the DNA TGCAGCGTTGAAGGTCCGGTGGGGGGGGTGCCCGGGGAGCTGTTTTTT.